Detailed here is one TCR beta chain. The antigen remains undetermined. Measured with immunoSEQ multiplex PCR; TCRdb has only the in-frame clones, and not every one. The profile shows some 80,000 clones, more than 85% of them singletons. This CDR3 region has 15 residues. CDR1 and CDR2 (germline): MGHRA, YSYEKL. Trimming took off 4 bases at V and 2 bases at J, with 13 bases between the two ends. The sample comes from a study of siplizumab effects on memory and regulatory T cells. Notes on the study in general: To unstimulated subsets, only a minor fraction of alloreactive clones could be mapped.

The specimen was CD8+ T cells sorted from blood. This rearrangement joins TRBV4-1 to TRBJ2-3; D perhaps matches TRBD2 (6 bases). The clonotype originates from a human donor in good health. CDR3 nucleotide sequence: TGCGCCAGCAGCCCGCGGCCGGGAGTCACAGATACGCAGTATTTT. Translated, it gives CASSPRPGVTDTQYF.